These 30 T cell receptor beta chains share one sample of origin, sequenced in a study of neurological immune-mediated disorders. Time point meaning: longitudinal time-point 1 (baseline). TCRdb passed the 5' RACE reads through MiXCR, listing each CDR3 protein once. Of tens of thousands of distinct CDR3 sequences in the sample, roughly 13% were seen once. The sample consisted of PBMCs. Every receptor here comes from a female donor with HTLV-1-associated myelopathy (HAM/TSP).

This clonotype occurred many times. The rearrangement uses TRBV5-1 and TRBJ2-1, with 7 bases that match TRBD1. Germline V CDR1 and CDR2: SGHRS, YFSETQ. The CDR3 covers 12 residues. The trim removed 5 bases at V and 7 bases at J, leaving 3 bases unmatched. In DNA form, the CDR3 reads TGCGCCAGCAGTCCGACAGGGAATGAGCAGTTCTTC. Amino acid sequence: CASSPTGNEQFF.

This clonotype was observed many times. V and J are TRBV4-1 and TRBJ1-4; 8 nucleotides line up with TRBD1. The CDR3 consists of 15 residues. CDR1 and CDR2 (germline): MGHRA, YSYEKL. J gave up 7 bases and V 1 base, and 5 bases lay outside the gene matches. Here the CDR3 reads CASSQAGTGAEKLFF. CDR3 nucleotide sequence: TGCGCCAGCAGCCAAGCCGGGACAGGCGCTGAAAAACTGTTTTTT.

This clonotype was recorded at least ten times. This chain joins TRBV16 and TRBJ1-2; TRBD1 agrees at 9 bases. V lost 5 bases and J lost 3; bases outside the gene matches: 7. CDR3 size: 15 residues. CDR1 and CDR2 (germline): KGHSY, FQNENV. This chain's CDR3 is CASSKQGAADYGYTF. The CDR3 DNA reads TGTGCCAGCAGCAAACAGGGGGCTGCTGACTATGGCTACACCTTC.

This clonotype was seen at least ten times. The CDR3 nucleotides are TGCAGTGCTGAGGCCCGGGACCGAGACACAGATACGCAGTATTTT. It yields the protein CSAEARDRDTDTQYF. V and J are TRBV20-1 and TRBJ2-3; D possibly uses TRBD1 or TRBD2 (5 bases each). With 5 bases removed from V and 2 bases from J, the gap between germline ends came to 17 bases. The germline gives CDR1 DFQATT, CDR2 SNEGSKA (reference sequence). This CDR3 spans 15 amino acids.

This clonotype was seen many times. This sequence joins TRBV4-1 and TRBJ2-3, with TRBD2 matching over 9 bases. This CDR3 contains 16 residues. The trim removed 0 bases at V and 2 bases at J, leaving 3 bases unmatched. Germline V gene lookup returns CDR1 MGHRA and CDR2 YSYEKL. This chain's CDR3 is CASSQEAGGSTDTQYF. The CDR3 DNA is TGCGCCAGCAGCCAAGAAGCGGGGGGCTCCACAGATACGCAGTATTTT.

This clonotype was seen a handful of times. The chain carries TRBV10-1 and TRBJ1-3; no firm D call. CDR3 length: 13 residues. Looked up from germline, CDR1 is WNHNN and CDR2 is SYGVQD (reference sequence). V was pared by 0 bases and J by 3 bases, with 3 bases between. The CDR3, as DNA: TGCGCCAGCAGTGAGTCAAATGGAAACACCATATATTTT. Protein sequence: CASSESNGNTIYF.

This clonotype has ten or more counts. V is TRBV2 and J is TRBJ1-1, with a possible D match to TRBD1 (5 bases). CDR1 and CDR2 from the germline V gene are SNHLY and FYNNEI. The germline V and J ends were trimmed by 4 bases and 9 bases, with 12 bases remaining between them. The CDR3 spans 12 residues. CDR3 loop: CASSVQGLKAFF. In DNA form, the CDR3 reads TGTGCCAGCAGTGTTCAGGGTTTGAAAGCTTTCTTT.

This chain links TRBV6-5 with TRBJ1-6; D might be TRBD1 (6 bases). Germline lookup yields CDR1 MNHEY and CDR2 SVGAGI. The CDR3 loop spans 16 amino acids. V lost 6 bases to trimming and J lost 4 bases, with 16 bases between them. The CDR3 spells CASSRYREWYNSPLHF. The CDR3 region has the DNA TGTGCCAGCAGCCGATACAGGGAATGGTATAATTCACCCCTCCACTTT.

Many counts were recorded for this clonotype. The chain is built from TRBV11-1 and TRBJ2-5; D may correspond to TRBD1 or TRBD2 (5 bases each). The CDR3 sequence is 14 residues long. Trimming stripped 3 bases from V and 9 bases from J, with 17 bases between. Germline V CDR1 and CDR2: SGHAT, FQDESV (reference sequence). The CDR3 bases are TGTGCCAGCAGCTTCGGGACGGGTCGAGGGGCCCAGTACTTC. It codes for CASSFGTGRGAQYF.

In its sample, this clonotype was seen many times. The chain uses TRBV29-1 and TRBJ1-1, with D maybe TRBD1 (6 bases). This CDR3 has 14 residues. Trimming removed 6 bases at V and 10 bases at J, with 24 bases between. The germline V gene has CDR1 SQVTM and CDR2 ANQGSEA. Here the CDR3 DNA reads TGCAGCGTCTGGCACCGGGGGGCCCACGTTGCAGCTTTCTTT. Protein: CSVWHRGAHVAAFF.

This clonotype has at least ten counts. The chain combines TRBV5-1 with TRBJ2-5; TRBD1 might be the D (6 bases). Germline V lookup: CDR1 SGHRS, CDR2 YFSETQ. The V gene lost 4 bases and the J gene lost 5 bases, with 15 bases spanning the gap. The length of the CDR3 is 14 residues. For the CDR3, the DNA is TGCGCCAGCAGCCGAAGACAGGACGGGGAGACCCAGTACTTC. Its translation: CASSRRQDGETQYF.

The chain has TRBV18 and TRBJ2-3; D remains ambiguous. Per the germline V gene, CDR1 is KGHSH and CDR2 is LQKENI. The V gene lost 3 bases and the J gene lost 2 bases, with 9 bases spanning the gap. The CDR3 is 14 amino acids. For the CDR3, the DNA is TGTGCCAGCTCACCGGTGGCCGACACAGATACGCAGTATTTT. Translation gives CASSPVADTDTQYF.

V gene TRBV5-1 combines with J gene TRBJ2-7; perhaps TRBD1 as D (6 bases). Between the trimmed V and J ends, which lost 0 bases and 4 bases, there was a span of 8 bases. Looked up from germline, CDR1 is SGHRS and CDR2 is YFSETQ. This CDR3 is 13 amino acids long. The CDR3 here is CASSLAGEYEQYF. The CDR3 coding sequence is TGCGCCAGCAGCTTGGCAGGGGAATACGAGCAGTACTTC.

There are many counts of this clonotype. The rearrangement links TRBV2 to TRBJ2-1, with 8 bases aligning to TRBD2. The CDR3 is 16 residues long. V was clipped by 4 bases and J by 7 bases; unmatched bases: 12. Germline CDR1 and CDR2: SNHLY and FYNNEI. CDR3 nucleotides: TGTGCCAGCAGTGGAGTAGGGACTAGAGCTTTAAATGAGCAGTTCTTC. This gives the protein CASSGVGTRALNEQFF.

This clonotype was seen only a few times. The V and J genes are TRBV7-2 and TRBJ1-1; D is unclear. V was shortened by 1 base and J by 4 bases, with 16 bases between the two germline ends. Germline CDR1 SGHTA, CDR2 FQGNSA. This CDR3 has 16 amino acids. CDR3 loop: CASSLVGNGVSTEAFF. CDR3 nucleotide sequence: TGTGCCAGCAGCTTAGTGGGCAACGGAGTGAGCACTGAAGCTTTCTTT.

This clonotype came up many times. The chain has TRBV9 and TRBJ2-2, with 9 bases lining up with TRBD1. Looked up from germline, CDR1 is SGDLS and CDR2 is YYNGEE. This CDR3 is 15 amino acids long. The V gene end was trimmed by 5 bases and the J gene end by 7 bases; junction bases not matched to a gene: 9. In DNA, the CDR3 is TGTGCCAGCAGTATCGGAGGGACAGGGATCGGGGAGCTGTTTTTT. It is translated as CASSIGGTGIGELFF.

Details on this clonotype: The germline gene is not matched at one end of the junction; a read error may be the cause. The gene calls are TRBV5-1 and TRBJ2-5; 8 nucleotides line up with TRBD1. The CDR3 covers 15 residues. The germline gives CDR1 SGHRS, CDR2 YFSETQ. This chain's CDR3 is CASRTGTGRQETQYF. CDR3 bases: TGCGCCAGCAGGACCGGGACAGGTCGTCAAGAGACCCAGTATTTC. Full variable domain (missing parts from reference TRBV5-1 and TRBJ2-5): KAGVTQTPRYLIKTRGQQVTLSCSPISGHRSVSWYQQTPGQGLQFLFEYFSETQRNKGNFPGRFSGRQFSNSRSEMNVSTLELGDSALYLCASRTGTGRQETQYFGPGTRLLVL.

The sample holds many counts of this clonotype. The CDR3 coding sequence is TGCGCCAGCAGCTTACAGGGGGCAGGGACCGGGGAGCTGTTTTTT. The encoded protein is CASSLQGAGTGELFF. The chain links TRBV5-1 to TRBJ2-2; 9 bases agree with TRBD1. This CDR3 contains 15 residues. Germline V CDR1 and CDR2: SGHRS, YFSETQ. Trimming at V came to 2 bases and at J to 5 bases, leaving 4 bases not matched to a gene.

Regarding this clonotype: A read error may explain this, as a much larger clone is one base away. This chain connects TRBV18 to TRBJ2-4, with D uncertain. The germline V gene encodes CDR1 KGHSH and CDR2 LQKENI. CDR3 size: 14 residues. Deletions cut 1 base from V and 7 bases from J, with 11 bases between. The CDR3 loop is CASSPHGERNIQYF. CDR3 DNA sequence: TGTGCCAGCTCACCACATGGGGAACGGAACATTCAGTACTTC.

This clonotype was seen many times. This chain joins TRBV6-4 and TRBJ2-3, with 8 bases aligning to TRBD2. From germline, CDR1 is MRHNA and CDR2 SNTAGT. The ends lost 6 bases at V and 1 base at J; junction bases unmatched: 9. This CDR3 comprises 16 residues. The CDR3 DNA reads as TGTGCCAGCAGCCCCGCCGGGGGGGGTGGCACAGATACGCAGTATTTT. Translation: CASSPAGGGGTDTQYF.

The chain employs TRBV20-1 and TRBJ1-2; D is undetermined. Germline values: CDR1 DFQATT, CDR2 SNEGSKA (reference sequence). The CDR3 consists of 14 residues. V shed 0 bases and J shed 3 bases, with 11 bases lying between them. In nucleotides, the CDR3 is TGCAGTGCTAGAGATCCTGACTGGTACTATGGCTACACCTTC. Translation gives CSARDPDWYYGYTF.

This clonotype was seen more than once but under ten times. V gene TRBV5-1 combines with J gene TRBJ2-5; 8 bases are a match to TRBD2. The V gene's germline CDR1 is SGHRS and CDR2 YFSETQ. This CDR3 contains 18 residues. V lost 0 bases, J lost 2 bases, and 12 bases stayed unmatched. CDR3 amino acids: CASSLGGFSGTRQETQYF. The DNA for the CDR3 is TGCGCCAGCAGCTTGGGGGGGTTTTCCGGGACTAGGCAAGAGACCCAGTACTTC. Complete variable domain (other parts from reference TRBV5-1 and TRBJ2-5): KAGVTQTPRYLIKTRGQQVTLSCSPISGHRSVSWYQQTPGQGLQFLFEYFSETQRNKGNFPGRFSGRQFSNSRSEMNVSTLELGDSALYLCASSLGGFSGTRQETQYFGPGTRLLVL.

This clonotype has a count of ten or more. For the CDR3, the DNA is TGTGCCAGCAGCTCCGACTCGGGATGGGATTTCTCACCCCTCCACTTT. Amino acids: CASSSDSGWDFSPLHF. The chain carries TRBV12-3 or TRBV12-4 and TRBJ1-6; D is ambiguous. The CDR3 consists of 16 residues. V gave up 6 bases and J gave up 10 bases, with 22 bases separating them.

In regard to this clonotype: One end of the junction is discordant with germline, which a read error may explain. The J gene is TRBJ2-7, the V gene TRBV2; 11 bases line up with TRBD2. CDR3 length: 15 residues. CDR1 is SNHLY and CDR2 is FYNNEI in the germline V gene. The CDR3 nucleotides are TGTGTCAGCAGTGTCCTAGCGGGGGGTTCCGCCGAGCAGTACTTC. This gives the protein CVSSVLAGGSAEQYF.

This clonotype was detected ten times or more. The rearrangement uses TRBV28 and TRBJ1-2; 9 bases line up with TRBD1. Germline V gene sequence: CDR1 MDHEN, CDR2 SYDVKM. The CDR3 extends over 15 amino acids. V was pared by 1 base and J by 6 bases, with 6 bases of the junction left unmatched. The DNA for the CDR3 is TGTGCCAGCAGTTTATCGACAGGGGGTGTGCATGGCTACACCTTC. Translating it yields CASSLSTGGVHGYTF.

This clonotype has only a few counts. The V call is TRBV14, the J call TRBJ2-7; D gene unclear. V was clipped by 3 bases and J by 6 bases, with 9 bases between them. Germline V gives CDR1 SGHDN, CDR2 FVKESK. CDR3 length equals 12 residues. The CDR3 DNA sequence: TGTGCCAGCAGCCAGTCAGTGGTCGAGCAGTACTTC. This translates into CASSQSVVEQYF. The complete variable domain, with remaining parts taken from reference TRBV14 and TRBJ2-7, reads EAGVTQFPSHSVIEKGQTVTLRCDPISGHDNLYWYRRVMGKEIKFLLHFVKESKQDESGMPNNRFLAERTGGTYSTLKVQPAELEDSGVYFCASSQSVVEQYFGPGTRLTVT.

This clonotype was recorded many times. In nucleotides, the CDR3 is TGTGCTACGGCCCCAAACAGGGAACGGGTGAATGAGCAGTTCTTC. Residues: CATAPNRERVNEQFF. The chain combines TRBV15 with TRBJ2-1, with D maybe TRBD1 (6 bases). The CDR3 runs to 15 residues. Germline V gives CDR1 LNHNV, CDR2 YYDKDF (reference sequence).

This clonotype was seen repeatedly, ten times or more. The V and J genes are TRBV12-3 or TRBV12-4 and TRBJ2-3; D call uncertain. Trimming cost V 0 bases and J 5 bases, with 9 bases left between them. CDR3 length: 14 residues. The CDR3 bases are TGTGCCAGCAGTTTAGCGGGGATGGTAGATACGCAGTATTTT. Translating it yields CASSLAGMVDTQYF.

This clonotype was observed a few times. The chain couples TRBV6-5 to TRBJ2-1; 9 positions match TRBD2. V trimming: 2 bases; J trimming: 6 bases; junction bases outside the gene matches: 8. This CDR3 region has 16 residues. Germline CDR1 MNHEY, CDR2 SVGAGI. In nucleotides, the CDR3 is TGTGCCAGCAGTTACGGAGGACTAGCGAGCCCCAATGAGCAGTTCTTC. Translating gives CASSYGGLASPNEQFF.

There are many counts of this clonotype. The chain uses TRBV28 and TRBJ2-1; no clear D gene. The V gene lost 7 bases and the J gene lost 8 bases, with 15 bases spanning the gap. CDR1 is MDHEN and CDR2 is SYDVKM in the germline V gene. The CDR3 is 13 residues long. The CDR3 is CASNDNPRDEQFF. The CDR3 DNA is TGTGCCAGCAACGACAATCCTCGGGATGAGCAGTTCTTC.